Reported below is one T cell receptor (beta chain). The antigen is unknown. The donors were members of the validation cohort comprising roughly 130 subjects, separate from the roughly 690-subject first cohort. Assay: immunoSEQ multiplex PCR; the TCRdb copy retains only in-frame clones and omits some. The profile shows roughly 300,000 clones, 70% to 90% of them singletons. The data derive from a study of cytomegalovirus exposure and HLA in healthy donors. CDR1 SEHNR and CDR2 FQNEAQ come from the germline V gene (reference sequence). The CDR3 runs to 13 residues. Trimming stripped 5 bases from V and 6 bases from J, with 13 bases between. Points from the study as a whole: It was approximately 150 TCR beta chains that were listed as cytomegalovirus-associated. Reports indicated that the classifier achieved high specificity and sensitivity in diagnosing cytomegalovirus status.

Sequencing was done on a sample of PBMCs. The rearrangement links TRBV7-9 to TRBJ1-2; D gene uncertain. The TCR sequence derives from a woman between 18 and 30 years old in good health and CMV-seronegative. For the CDR3, the DNA is TGTGCCAGCAGCCCCGGACGGGAGGATGGCTACACCTTC. Translation gives CASSPGREDGYTF.